These 6 T cell receptor beta chains originate from one sample sequenced in a study of T cells in Graves' hyperthyroidism and ophthalmopathy. RNA transcripts were the template for amplifying TCR beta CDR3 regions. The HTBI set primed first-round TCR CDR3 RT-PCR. TCRdb itself ran the multiplex PCR reads through MiXCR, one entry per CDR3 protein. Of a few hundred thousand distinct CDR3 sequences detected, 15% to 20% appear once; the ten largest clones hold about two fifths. Sequences were obtained from blood. The receptor source for this set is a man aged 40-55 years with Graves' hyperthyroidism.

This clonotype was picked up many times. The J gene is TRBJ2-1, the V gene TRBV28, with 10 nucleotides matching TRBD2. Germline trimming cut 9 bases from V and 0 bases from J; bases unmatched to any gene: 5. This CDR3 comprises 15 residues. From germline, CDR1 is MDHEN and CDR2 SYDVKM. CDR3 sequence reads: CASKKRGGSYNEQFF. CDR3 in DNA: TGTGCCAGTAAGAAGCGGGGGGGCTCCTACAATGAGCAGTTCTTC. The full variable domain, its missing parts supplied by reference TRBV28 and TRBJ2-1, is DVKVTQSSRYLVKRTGEKVFLECVQDMDHENMFWYRQDPGLGLRLIYFSYDVKMKEKGDIPEGYSVSREKKERFSLILESASTNQTSMYLCASKKRGGSYNEQFFGPGTRLTVL.

The chain joins TRBV16 to TRBJ2-5; either TRBD1 or TRBD2 may fit D (6 bases each). The germline V and J ends were trimmed by 2 bases and 4 bases, with 8 bases remaining between them. The CDR3 runs to 13 residues. Germline V gives CDR1 KGHSY, CDR2 FQNENV. CDR3 bases: TGTGCCAGCAGCCAACGGGGGCCAGAGACCCAGTACTTC. It codes for CASSQRGPETQYF. The whole variable domain, remainder taken from reference TRBV16 and TRBJ2-5, is GEEVAQTPKHLVRGEGQKAKLYCAPIKGHSYVFWYQQVLKNEFKFLISFQNENVFDETGMPKERFSAKCLPNSPCSLEIQATKLEDSAVYFCASSQRGPETQYFGPGTRLLVL.

This clonotype was detected only a few times. The chain uses TRBV11-2 and TRBJ2-2; TRBD2 might be the D (6 bases). With 6 bases removed from V and 6 bases from J, the gap between germline ends came to 17 bases. The CDR3 length is 15 residues. Germline lookup yields CDR1 SGHAT and CDR2 FQNNGV. CDR3 DNA: TGTGCCAGCAGATCCACGGGACGCGGGGCCGGGGAGCTGTTTTTT. Translated: CASRSTGRGAGELFF.

In its sample, this clonotype was seen many times. The chain recombines TRBV6-1 with TRBJ1-1; D not certain. Looked up from germline, CDR1 is MNHNS and CDR2 is SASEGT. The CDR3 spans 14 residues. V was cut by 0 bases and J by 4 bases, with 9 bases left in between. As DNA, the CDR3 is TGTGCCAGCAGTGAAGCGGGGAGGATCACTGAAGCTTTCTTT. It encodes CASSEAGRITEAFF.

Only a few counts were recorded for this clonotype. J is TRBJ1-1 and V is TRBV10-2; 7 bases map to TRBD1. With 8 bases clipped from V and 3 bases from J, the junction kept 9 bases outside the gene matches. Germline assignment: CDR1 WSHSY and CDR2 SAAADI. The CDR3 consists of 14 residues. The CDR3 DNA reads as TGCGCCAGCCGAACGACAGGGAGGTACACTGAAGCTTTCTTT. Translation gives CASRTTGRYTEAFF.

There are many counts of this clonotype. The CDR3 reads CSAQGGYEQYF. The CDR3 nucleotides read TGCAGTGCTCAAGGGGGGTACGAGCAGTACTTC. This chain joins TRBV20-1 and TRBJ2-7; the D call may be TRBD1 or TRBD2 (6 bases each). Germline CDR1 is DFQATT and CDR2 is SNEGSKA (reference sequence). V shed 5 bases and J shed 4 bases, with 9 bases lying between them. The CDR3 consists of 11 residues.